The 20 T cell receptor beta chains reported below all come from one sample, sequenced in a study of regulatory T cells in long-lasting Graves disease (TCRdb year 2021). Reading the label with the study, this specimen's time point is: newly diagnosed GD, antithyroid drugs for less than 3 months. For both TCR sequencing and RNA sequencing, RNA was extracted from PBMCs in TRIzol. The library was built by means of multiplex PCR. Instrument used: Illumina HiSeq 4000. To build TCR beta libraries, CDR3 regions were amplified by Arm-PCR using iRepertoire HTBI primers. TCRdb applied fastp at Q25 and MiXCR to the public reads, then kept only in-frame beta chains. For every CDR3 protein sequence, its rows merge into one entry that carries the most common genes and DNA. The sample yields around 420,000 distinct CDR3 sequences; over 12% were counted once. Of the sample, about 7.8% is held by the ten largest clones.

The data also belong to a second study, concerning T cells in Graves' hyperthyroidism and ophthalmopathy.

The specimen was peripheral blood mononuclear cells (PBMCs), collected at new diagnosis, from a patient treated with antithyroid drugs. The receptors shown here come from a woman aged 35 to 49 with Graves disease. Donor details come from another sample of the same person, matched by shared clones.

The V gene is TRBV7-9, the J gene TRBJ2-1; 7 nucleotides align to TRBD2. The J segment lost 8 bases and the V segment lost 1 base, leaving 8 bases of the junction unmatched. Per the germline V gene, CDR1 is SEHNR and CDR2 is FQNEAQ (reference sequence). CDR3 length: 15 amino acids. The CDR3 bases are TGTGCCAGCAGCTTAGTTATCCTAGCGGAAGATGAGCAGTTCTTC. It encodes CASSLVILAEDEQFF.

Only a few counts were recorded for this clonotype. In DNA, the CDR3 is TGTGCCAGCAGCCAAGGGTCAGGGCAGCAGTACTTC. This gives the protein CASSQGSGQQYF. The chain is built from TRBV14 and TRBJ2-7; tentative D call: TRBD1 (5 bases). Trimming removed 1 base from V and 8 bases from J, with 9 bases in between. Germline V gene lookup returns CDR1 SGHDN and CDR2 FVKESK. This CDR3 is 12 amino acids long.

This clonotype was seen a handful of times. The rearrangement uses TRBV7-9 and TRBJ1-1; possible D gene TRBD1, 6 bases. V lost 1 base to trimming and J lost 5 bases, with 11 bases between them. CDR3 length equals 14 residues. Germline-derived CDR1 and CDR2 are SEHNR and FQNEAQ (reference sequence). The CDR3 region is CASSLVGRGTEAFF. CDR3 coding DNA: TGTGCCAGCAGCTTAGTGGGCAGGGGAACTGAAGCTTTCTTT.

This clonotype came up many times. The chain couples TRBV12-3 or TRBV12-4 to TRBJ1-1; D unclear. The germline V and J ends were trimmed by 3 bases and 6 bases, with 14 bases remaining between them. The CDR3 is made up of 14 amino acids. The CDR3: CASSFSVGIAEAFF. DNA of the CDR3: TGTGCCAGCAGTTTCTCTGTAGGGATCGCTGAAGCTTTCTTT.

The sample holds many counts of this clonotype. One junction end disagrees with the germline gene, perhaps due to a read error. The chain carries TRBV10-3 and TRBJ1-5; D may be TRBD1 (6 bases). The CDR3 covers 17 residues. The germline gives CDR1 ENHRY, CDR2 SYGVKD. CDR3 sequence: CAISKSLAGQSNQPQHF. In DNA form, the CDR3 reads TGTGCCATCAGTAAGTCATTGGCTGGACAGTCAAATCAGCCCCAGCATTTT.

This clonotype has at least ten counts. CDR3 bases: TGTGCCAGCAGACTCCCGGTACCTCCTGAAGCTTTCTTT. Translation: CASRLPVPPEAFF. V and J are TRBV2 and TRBJ1-1; D is ambiguous. V shed 6 bases and J shed 6 bases, with 14 bases lying between them. The CDR3 is made up of 13 amino acids. Germline loops: CDR1 SNHLY, CDR2 FYNNEI.

The CDR3 sequence is CASSDWVMRTLGAQPQHF. The CDR3 DNA follows: TGTGCCAGCAGTGATTGGGTCATGCGGACCCTGGGGGCCCAGCCCCAGCATTTT. The genes are TRBV2 and TRBJ1-5, with D tentatively TRBD1 (6 bases). Germline V lookup: CDR1 SNHLY, CDR2 FYNNEI. This CDR3 contains 18 residues. The V gene lost 3 bases and the J gene lost 7 bases, with 25 bases spanning the gap.

This clonotype was counted ten times or more. The rearrangement links TRBV5-8 to TRBJ2-3; no firm D call. The germline V gene encodes CDR1 SGHTS and CDR2 YDEGEE. This CDR3 region has 13 residues. The V gene lost 0 bases and the J gene lost 5 bases, with 7 bases spanning the gap. The CDR3 region has the DNA TGTGCCAGCAGCTTGGGGGAAGAAGATACGCAGTATTTT. Residues: CASSLGEEDTQYF.

This clonotype was found many times. The rearrangement links TRBV28 to TRBJ2-3; D gene unclear. The V end lost 7 bases, the J end lost 6 bases, and 11 bases lay between the germline ends. The germline V gene encodes CDR1 MDHEN and CDR2 SYDVKM. The CDR3 consists of 12 residues. CDR3 amino acids: CASKPLRDTQYF. For the CDR3, the DNA is TGTGCCAGCAAGCCACTGCGGGATACGCAGTATTTT.

This clonotype showed up many times. The rearrangement joins TRBV7-3 to TRBJ2-5; D unresolved. V was clipped by 5 bases and J by 5 bases, with 12 bases between them. Germline lookup yields CDR1 SGHTA and CDR2 FQGTGA. The CDR3 sequence is 13 residues long. The CDR3 coding sequence is TGTGCCAGCAGCCTGGGGTTACTGGAGACCCAGTACTTC. This codes for CASSLGLLETQYF. Based on the CDR3 plus reference TRBV7-3 and TRBJ2-5, the full variable domain is GAGVSQTPSNKVTEKGKYVELRCDPISGHTALYWYRQSLGQGPEFLIYFQGTGAADDSGLPNDRFFAVRPEGSVSTLKIQRTERGDSAVYLCASSLGLLETQYFGPGTRLLVL.

This clonotype has only a few counts. V and J are TRBV4-2 and TRBJ2-2; 8 bases fit TRBD2. Germline loops: CDR1 LGHNA, CDR2 YNFKEQ. The CDR3 spans 15 residues. Trimming at V came to 2 bases and at J to 5 bases, leaving 4 bases not matched to a gene. CDR3: CASSQPGLGTGELFF. DNA for the CDR3: TGTGCCAGCAGCCAACCGGGACTAGGAACCGGGGAGCTGTTTTTT.

This sequence joins TRBV5-4 and TRBJ2-6, with D perhaps matching TRBD1 (6 bases). The CDR3 extends over 16 amino acids. Trimming removed 3 bases at V and 2 bases at J, with 12 bases between. From germline, CDR1 is SGHNT and CDR2 YYREEE (reference sequence). The CDR3 sequence: CASSSLRGAGANVLTF. CDR3 sequence (DNA): TGTGCCAGCAGCTCACTCAGGGGAGCTGGGGCCAACGTCCTGACTTTC.

This clonotype occurred many times. CDR3: CASSSSLASSSYNEQFF. CDR3 in DNA: TGTGCCAGCAGCTCCTCTCTGGCGTCGAGCTCCTACAATGAGCAGTTCTTC. The chain uses TRBV7-9 and TRBJ2-1; D gene ambiguous. Germline V CDR1 and CDR2: SEHNR, FQNEAQ (reference sequence). The CDR3 extends over 17 amino acids. Trimming took 4 bases from V and 0 from J, leaving 16 bases between them.

This clonotype was counted many times. The J gene is TRBJ2-2, the V gene TRBV9, with TRBD2 matching over 13 bases. V gave up 1 base and J gave up 5 bases; unmatched junction bases: 2. CDR3 length equals 16 residues. In germline, CDR1 is SGDLS, CDR2 YYNGEE. The CDR3 coding sequence is TGTGCCAGCAGCGTAACTAGCGGGAGGGGAACCGGGGAGCTGTTTTTT. Residues: CASSVTSGRGTGELFF.

At least ten counts were recorded for this clonotype. The genes are TRBV28 and TRBJ1-5, with 11 bases lining up with TRBD1. The CDR3 covers 16 residues. CDR1 and CDR2 from the germline V gene are MDHEN and SYDVKM. V gave up 7 bases and J gave up 6 bases; unmatched junction bases: 11. The CDR3: CASNRGQGAIGQPQHF. The CDR3, as DNA: TGTGCCAGCAATAGAGGACAGGGGGCGATCGGTCAGCCCCAGCATTTT.

This clonotype was counted ten times or more. V gene TRBV20-1 combines with J gene TRBJ2-1; 7 nucleotides line up with TRBD1. This CDR3 is built from 14 residues. CDR1 is DFQATT and CDR2 is SNEGSKA in the germline V gene (reference sequence). V dropped 6 bases and J dropped 1; count of bases not matched to a gene: 6. This CDR3 is CSAQDRTSYNEQFF. DNA of the CDR3: TGCAGTGCGCAGGACAGGACATCCTACAATGAGCAGTTCTTC.

This clonotype was seen repeatedly, ten times or more. The genes are TRBV2 and TRBJ2-2; possible D gene TRBD2, 8 bases. CDR1 is SNHLY, CDR2 FYNNEI, per germline. The CDR3 totals 17 residues. With 10 bases removed from V and 3 bases from J, the gap between germline ends came to 24 bases. The CDR3 DNA sequence: TGTGCCACCAGGGGGGGGCTACTAGCGGCCTACACCGGGGAGCTGTTTTTT. Translated: CATRGGLLAAYTGELFF.

This chain uses TRBV9 with TRBJ2-3; TRBD2 aligns across 12 bases. V lost 2 bases and J lost 1; bases outside the gene matches: 5. Per germline, CDR1 SGDLS and CDR2 YYNGEE. The CDR3 is 17 residues long. Here the CDR3 reads CASSVLAGGPGTDTQYF. In nucleotides, the CDR3 is TGTGCCAGCAGCGTTCTAGCGGGAGGGCCCGGCACAGATACGCAGTATTTT.

The chain links TRBV10-3 to TRBJ2-2; the D is unclear. Germline V gene sequence: CDR1 ENHRY, CDR2 SYGVKD. Deletions cut 8 bases from V and 6 bases from J, with 13 bases between. This CDR3 region has 13 residues. Written as DNA, the CDR3 is TGTGCCATCTCGGCCGAGGCCCCCGGGGAGCTGTTTTTT. Translated, it gives CAISAEAPGELFF.

This clonotype has more than one count but fewer than ten. The chain carries TRBV28 and TRBJ1-5; the D is unclear. The ends were cut back, 3 bases at V and 3 bases at J, with 9 bases in the middle. CDR3 length: 14 residues. Germline V lookup: CDR1 MDHEN, CDR2 SYDVKM. Here the CDR3 reads CASSFRRVNQPQHF. The DNA of the CDR3 is TGTGCCAGCAGTTTTCGGAGGGTCAATCAGCCCCAGCATTTT.